The rows below give T cell receptor beta chains drawn from one sample of a study of OX40 agonist ivuxolimab in advanced cancers. TCRdb's copy holds only in-frame clones and misses some; the assay was immunoSEQ multiplex PCR. The table has fewer than 80,000 clones, approximately 84% seen once; the top ten hold around 10%. The input for sequencing was CD4+ or CD8+ T cells sorted from blood, taken in a trial of the OX40 agonist ivuxolimab. These receptors all stem from an adult with an advanced solid tumor such as melanoma, head and neck, liver or kidney cancer. CDR3s include the opening cysteine and the closing phenylalanine or tryptophan. Each record gives: V gene, J gene, clone size, D gene, CDR3 DNA, CDR3 protein. The D gene is left open where the match is weak. Some rows mark clone size as missing; the rest say once, few, many or name a class of expanded clone.

v_call: TRBV7-9; j_call: TRBJ1-5; clone_size: .; d_call: .; cdr3_nt: TGTGCCAGCAGCGCCGGGGGGGGTGGGAATAGCAATCAGCCCCAGCATTTT; cdr3_aa: CASSAGGGGNSNQPQHF
v_call: TRBV27; j_call: TRBJ2-7; clone_size: .; d_call: .; cdr3_nt: TGTGCCAGCAGTTTTTCAGTGCAGTTCGAGCAGTACTTC; cdr3_aa: CASSFSVQFEQYF
v_call: TRBV10-3; j_call: TRBJ1-2; clone_size: .; d_call: TRBD1; cdr3_nt: TGTGCCATCAGATCGGACAGGGCGAACTATGGCTACACCTTC; cdr3_aa: CAIRSDRANYGYTF
v_call: TRBV7-2; j_call: TRBJ1-2; clone_size: .; d_call: .; cdr3_nt: TGTGCCAGCAGCCGGGGTCTCGGGGACTATGGCTACACCTTC; cdr3_aa: CASSRGLGDYGYTF
v_call: TRBV28; j_call: TRBJ1-1; clone_size: .; d_call: .; cdr3_nt: TGTGCCAGCAGTTTTTTATGGGCCTCGGGGAACACTGAAGCTTTCTTT; cdr3_aa: CASSFLWASGNTEAFF
v_call: TRBV6-5; j_call: TRBJ1-4; clone_size: once; d_call: .; cdr3_nt: TGTGCCAGCAGTTACTCCTTGAACTGGGCTAATGAAAAACTGTTTTTT; cdr3_aa: CASSYSLNWANEKLFF
v_call: TRBV5-8; j_call: TRBJ1-1; clone_size: .; d_call: .; cdr3_nt: TGTGCCAGCAGCTTGGGGGACCGGAACACTGAAGCTTTCTTT; cdr3_aa: CASSLGDRNTEAFF
v_call: TRBV7-9; j_call: TRBJ2-1; clone_size: .; d_call: TRBD2; cdr3_nt: TGTGCCAGCAGCCGAACCGGGACTAATTTCTATGAGCAGTTCTTC; cdr3_aa: CASSRTGTNFYEQFF
v_call: TRBV5-1; j_call: TRBJ2-1; clone_size: .; d_call: TRBD2; cdr3_nt: TGCGCCAGCAGCTTGACCCCTAGCGGGGTTGGGAATGAGCAGTTCTTC; cdr3_aa: CASSLTPSGVGNEQFF
v_call: TRBV29-1; j_call: TRBJ2-2; clone_size: .; d_call: .; cdr3_nt: TGCAGCGTTGGAACGGGAGCGGCCACCGGGGAGCTGTTTTTT; cdr3_aa: CSVGTGAATGELFF
v_call: TRBV28; j_call: TRBJ1-2; clone_size: few; d_call: .; cdr3_nt: TGTGCCAGCAGTTTATGGGGATCTGGCTACACCTTC; cdr3_aa: CASSLWGSGYTF
v_call: TRBV18; j_call: TRBJ2-1; clone_size: once; d_call: TRBD2; cdr3_nt: TGTGCCAGCTCACCCGGAAGCGGGAGCTACAATGAGCAGTTCTTC; cdr3_aa: CASSPGSGSYNEQFF
v_call: TRBV5-6; j_call: TRBJ2-3; clone_size: .; d_call: .; cdr3_nt: TGTGCCAGCAGCCTGGGTATGGTGGGCACAGATACGCAGTATTTT; cdr3_aa: CASSLGMVGTDTQYF
v_call: TRBV28; j_call: TRBJ1-2; clone_size: .; d_call: TRBD1; cdr3_nt: TGTGCCAGCAGTCTCAGGGGGCGCGGAAACTATGGCTACACCTTC; cdr3_aa: CASSLRGRGNYGYTF
v_call: TRBV7-6; j_call: TRBJ2-3; clone_size: once; d_call: .; cdr3_nt: TGTGCCAGCAGCTCCGGGCTTGGGTCTAGCACAGATACGCAGTATTTT; cdr3_aa: CASSSGLGSSTDTQYF
v_call: TRBV11-1; j_call: TRBJ2-1; clone_size: .; d_call: .; cdr3_nt: TGTGCCAGCAGCTTAGCGAGCTCCTACAATGAGCAGTTCTTC; cdr3_aa: CASSLASSYNEQFF
v_call: TRBV29-1; j_call: TRBJ2-1; clone_size: once; d_call: .; cdr3_nt: TGCAGCGCCTCCGGGACCTCCATAACTGAGCAGTTCTTC; cdr3_aa: CSASGTSITEQFF
v_call: TRBV5-1; j_call: TRBJ2-1; clone_size: .; d_call: TRBD2; cdr3_nt: TGCGCCAGCAGCTTGAGGGTGGGGGGGACTAGCGGGAGAGGCAATGAGCAGTTCTTC; cdr3_aa: CASSLRVGGTSGRGNEQFF
v_call: TRBV11-3; j_call: TRBJ1-2; clone_size: once; d_call: .; cdr3_nt: TGTGCCAGCAGCCCGGGACCGGGGTATGGCTACACCTTC; cdr3_aa: CASSPGPGYGYTF
v_call: TRBV2; j_call: TRBJ1-5; clone_size: .; d_call: .; cdr3_nt: TGTGCCAGCAGTGACGAAGGGATTCAGCCCCAGCATTTT; cdr3_aa: CASSDEGIQPQHF
v_call: TRBV12-5; j_call: TRBJ2-7; clone_size: .; d_call: TRBD1; cdr3_nt: TGTGCTAGTGGTTTGACCCGTGGGACAGCTAACCGACCCTACGAGCAGTACTTC; cdr3_aa: CASGLTRGTANRPYEQYF
v_call: TRBV5-1; j_call: TRBJ2-7; clone_size: .; d_call: .; cdr3_nt: TGCGCCAGCAGCTTCCAGACAGGCTCCTACGAGCAGTACTTC; cdr3_aa: CASSFQTGSYEQYF
v_call: TRBV10-2; j_call: TRBJ1-5; clone_size: .; d_call: TRBD1; cdr3_nt: TGCGCCAGCAGTGGGGGGACAGTTAGCAATCAGCCCCAGCATTTT; cdr3_aa: CASSGGTVSNQPQHF
v_call: TRBV9; j_call: TRBJ1-1; clone_size: .; d_call: .; cdr3_nt: TGTGCCAGCAGCGTAGTAGGGGGGAACGCTGAAGCTTTCTTT; cdr3_aa: CASSVVGGNAEAFF
v_call: TRBV4-2; j_call: TRBJ1-2; clone_size: .; d_call: TRBD1; cdr3_nt: TGTGCCAGCAGCCGACAGGGGTCGGACTATGGCTACACCTTC; cdr3_aa: CASSRQGSDYGYTF
v_call: TRBV6-6; j_call: TRBJ2-2; clone_size: .; d_call: .; cdr3_nt: TGTGCCAGCAGTTACTCGAGACTGGCGGAGACCGGGGAGCTGTTTTTT; cdr3_aa: CASSYSRLAETGELFF
v_call: TRBV5-1; j_call: TRBJ2-7; clone_size: once; d_call: .; cdr3_nt: TGCGCCAGCAGCTTGTCTTTACCCGTTTTTTTAAGCGAGCAGTACTTC; cdr3_aa: CASSLSLPVFLSEQYF
v_call: TRBV18; j_call: TRBJ2-3; clone_size: .; d_call: .; cdr3_nt: TGTGCCAGCTCACCTTTTTGGGATACGCAGTATTTT; cdr3_aa: CASSPFWDTQYF
v_call: TRBV7-9; j_call: TRBJ1-1; clone_size: .; d_call: .; cdr3_nt: TGTGCCAGCAGCCCGCGCACTGGGAACACTGAAGCTTTCTTT; cdr3_aa: CASSPRTGNTEAFF
v_call: TRBV5-4; j_call: TRBJ1-1; clone_size: .; d_call: .; cdr3_nt: TGTGCCAGCAGCCCCGCGAGGGCTGGGGGCACTGAAGCTTTCTTT; cdr3_aa: CASSPARAGGTEAFF